The 24 T cell receptor beta chains below were found in one sample sequenced in a study of blood T cells in healthy people across ages. For the second PCR, which ran for about 7 to 11 cycles, a sample-barcoded 5' primer and a J-beta primer mix were used. TCRdb re-called the 5' RACE reads with MiXCR, one entry per CDR3 protein. The table shows around 850,000 distinct CDR3 sequences, with roughly 40% occurring only once. The material sequenced was blood. These receptor sequences come from a man younger than 35 in good health.

J is TRBJ2-5 and V is TRBV3-1; 7 bases line up with TRBD1. Judging by the DNA end, TRBJ2-7 fits better; the J call may be wrong. The V gene's germline CDR1 is LGHDT and CDR2 YNNKEL (reference sequence). The CDR3 has 16 amino acids. CDR3 sequence reads: CASSQATGAPTYEQYF. In DNA, the CDR3 is TGTGCCAGCAGCCAAGCAACAGGGGCCCCCACCTACGAGCAGTACTTC.

Only a few counts were recorded for this clonotype. The chain couples TRBV6-1 to TRBJ2-2; D perhaps matches TRBD1 (5 bases). In germline, CDR1 is MNHNS, CDR2 SASEGT. CDR3 length: 15 amino acids. Trimming pared 2 bases from V and 5 bases from J, leaving 12 bases between. CDR3 in amino acids: CASSETRARTGELFF. Written as DNA, the CDR3 is TGTGCCAGCAGTGAAACCAGGGCGCGGACCGGGGAGCTGTTTTTT.

The chain recombines TRBV12-3 or TRBV12-4 with TRBJ2-7, with TRBD2 matching over 9 bases. Trimming took 1 base from V and 7 from J; bases not matched to a gene: 17. This CDR3 comprises 18 residues. The CDR3: CASSLGPQPAGGRVEQYF. CDR3 sequence (DNA): TGTGCCAGCAGTTTAGGACCACAACCAGCGGGGGGTCGAGTTGAGCAGTACTTC.

The chain is built from TRBV20-1 and TRBJ1-1, with 8 bases identical to TRBD1. V lost 6 bases to trimming and J lost 1 base; unmatched junction nucleotides: 10. CDR1 DFQATT and CDR2 SNEGSKA come from the germline V gene (reference sequence). The CDR3 sequence is 15 residues long. The CDR3 loop reads CSASWTGPSNTEAFF. CDR3 bases: TGCAGTGCCTCGTGGACAGGGCCATCGAACACTGAAGCTTTCTTT.

Regarding this clonotype: A much larger clone sits a single nucleotide away, making a read error possible. The chain combines TRBV7-2 with TRBJ2-5, with D perhaps matching TRBD2 (5 bases). The length of the CDR3 is 14 residues. Trimming pared 4 bases from V and 11 bases from J, leaving 20 bases between. From germline, CDR1 is SGHTA and CDR2 FQGNSA. The CDR3 reads CASSSQRTYNEQYF. CDR3 nucleotide sequence: TGTGCCAGCAGCTCCCAACGGACTTACAATGAGCAGTACTTC.

This chain joins TRBV20-1 and TRBJ2-1, with D maybe TRBD1 (8 bases). Trimming cost V 5 bases and J 0 bases, with 17 bases left between them. The CDR3 length is 16 residues. CDR1 is DFQATT and CDR2 is SNEGSKA in the germline V gene (reference sequence). CDR3 DNA sequence: TGCAGTGCTTCGGGGGGACAGGAGCGCTCCTACAATGAGCAGTTCTTC. It translates to CSASGGQERSYNEQFF.

The rearrangement links TRBV28 to TRBJ1-2; 9 nucleotides align to TRBD1. CDR1 and CDR2 (germline): MDHEN, SYDVKM. The ends lost 4 bases at V and 8 bases at J; junction bases unmatched: 11. The CDR3 spans 15 residues. CDR3 residues: CASSSLGTGRGGYTF. CDR3 nucleotide sequence: TGTGCCAGCAGTTCCTTAGGGACAGGGAGAGGGGGCTACACCTTC.

Of note for this clonotype: A clone one base away is much larger, so this may be a read error. This chain uses TRBV5-1 with TRBJ2-5; D is perhaps TRBD1 (6 bases). The CDR3 has 16 amino acids. Germline CDR1 and CDR2: SGHRS and YFSETQ. The CDR3 bases are TGCACCAGCAGCTTGGATACAGGGATTTACCAAGAGACCCAGTACTTC. Translation gives CTSSLDTGIYQETQYF.

Note on this clonotype: This sequence may be a read error, since a much larger clone differs from it by one base. The chain uses TRBV20-1 and TRBJ2-7, with 9 bases matching TRBD1. The CDR3 is 15 amino acids. V gave up 0 bases and J gave up 7 bases; unmatched junction bases: 10. Germline V gene sequence: CDR1 DFQATT, CDR2 SNEGSKA (reference sequence). The CDR3 is CSARDRGQGINEQYF. DNA of the CDR3: TGCAGTGCTAGAGATCGGGGACAGGGTATTAATGAGCAGTACTTC.

Worth noting for this clonotype: One junction end disagrees with the germline gene, perhaps due to a read error. The chain employs TRBV9 and TRBJ2-3, with D possibly matching TRBD1 (6 bases). Germline CDR1 and CDR2: SGDLS and YYNGEE. The CDR3 runs to 15 residues. CDR3 sequence (DNA): TGTGTCAGCAGCGTAGGGGGTAGCGGCACAGATACGCAGTATTTT. Its translation is CVSSVGGSGTDTQYF.

The J gene is TRBJ2-1, the V gene TRBV18; perhaps TRBD2 as D (6 bases). The CDR3 covers 16 residues. The germline V gene encodes CDR1 KGHSH and CDR2 LQKENI. V lost 0 bases and J 0 bases, leaving 9 bases between the germline ends. The CDR3 coding sequence is TGTGCCAGCTCACCACCGAACGGGAGCTCCTACAATGAGCAGTTCTTC. Amino acid sequence: CASSPPNGSSYNEQFF.

Points on this clonotype: At one of its ends the junction is not consistent with the germline gene, which may arise from a read error. V gene TRBV10-3 combines with J gene TRBJ1-1; possibly TRBD1 for D (5 bases). The CDR3 covers 16 residues. The germline V gene has CDR1 ENHRY and CDR2 SYGVKD. CDR3 coding DNA: TGTGCCATCAGTGAGTCGACTCAGGGTTTGAACACTGGAGCTTTCTTT. It translates to CAISESTQGLNTGAFF.

This chain connects TRBV4-2 to TRBJ1-5; possible D gene TRBD1, 5 bases. The V gene's germline CDR1 is LGHNA and CDR2 YNFKEQ. The V gene lost 0 bases and the J gene lost 5 bases, with 14 bases spanning the gap. There are 16 residues in the CDR3. The CDR3 DNA reads as TGTGCCAGCAGCCAAGAAGGGCGGCAGGGATATCAGCCCCAGCATTTT. Amino acids: CASSQEGRQGYQPQHF.

The rearrangement links TRBV5-5 to TRBJ1-2, with D possibly being TRBD1 (6 bases). V was clipped by 4 bases and J by 9 bases, with 19 bases between them. The CDR3 has 14 residues. The V gene's germline CDR1 is SGHKS and CDR2 YYEKEE (reference sequence). The CDR3 coding sequence is TGTGCCAGCAGCCTAGGGGGGACCTCCGAGAGCTACACCTTC. This gives the protein CASSLGGTSESYTF.

This clonotype was seen only a few times. A much larger clone sits a single nucleotide away, making a read error possible. The CDR3, as DNA: TGCGCCAGCAGCCAAGGAGTCGGGACTAGAGTCGATGAGCAGTACTTC. As protein: CASSQGVGTRVDEQYF. The chain combines TRBV4-3 with TRBJ2-5, with 8 bases identical to TRBD2. Germline lookup yields CDR1 LGHNA and CDR2 YSLEER. The CDR3 runs 16 residues. The trim removed 1 base at V and 11 bases at J, leaving 15 bases unmatched.

Comment on this clonotype: A much larger clone lies a single base off, so this may be a read error. This chain links TRBV6-5 with TRBJ1-2, with a possible D match to TRBD1 (6 bases). The CDR3 runs 12 residues. The V gene's germline CDR1 is MNHEY and CDR2 SVGAGI. DNA for the CDR3: TGTGCCAGCAGGACAGGCCTAAAAGGCTGCACCTTC. Translating it yields CASRTGLKGCTF.

Only one count was recorded for this clonotype. The chain joins TRBV7-2 to TRBJ1-3; D is uncertain. This CDR3 region has 14 residues. Trimming removed 5 bases at V and 0 bases at J, with 8 bases between. CDR1 is SGHTA and CDR2 is FQGNSA in the germline V gene. The CDR3 DNA reads as TGTGCCAGCAGCACCCTTAGCTCTGGAAACACCATATATTTT. Translation gives CASSTLSSGNTIYF.

This chain links TRBV30 with TRBJ2-7; D possibly corresponds to TRBD1 (5 bases). The CDR3 has 12 amino acids. The V gene lost 4 bases and the J gene lost 5 bases, with 12 bases spanning the gap. CDR1 is GTSNPN, CDR2 SVGIG, per germline (reference sequence). CDR3 sequence: CAWKVRVNEQYF. The DNA for the CDR3 is TGTGCCTGGAAGGTCAGGGTCAACGAGCAGTACTTC.

The chain joins TRBV6-2 or TRBV6-3 to TRBJ2-7; TRBD1 matches 7 bases. This CDR3 spans 13 amino acids. Germline CDR1 reads MNHEY; CDR2 reads SVGEGT. V lost 5 bases and J lost 5; bases outside the gene matches: 6. This chain's CDR3 is CASSDQGVHEQYF. DNA for the CDR3: TGTGCCAGCAGTGATCAGGGGGTTCACGAGCAGTACTTC.

This chain joins TRBV19 and TRBJ1-5; 8 bases fit TRBD1. The CDR3 is 15 residues long. Germline CDR1 and CDR2: LNHDA and SQIVND (reference sequence). J lost 7 bases, V lost 1 base, and 6 bases had no gene match. CDR3 DNA sequence: TGTGCCAGTAGTATAGGGGGGACAGGTGGGCAGCCCCAGCATTTT. This codes for CASSIGGTGGQPQHF.

There are a few counts of this clonotype. This chain connects TRBV28 to TRBJ1-2; D unresolved. Deletions cut 4 bases from V and 6 bases from J, with 6 bases between. This CDR3 contains 11 residues. Germline CDR1 MDHEN, CDR2 SYDVKM. CDR3 in DNA: TGTGCCAGCAGTTCCCTCCATGGCTACACCTTC. Translation: CASSSLHGYTF.

Here the CDR3 DNA reads TGTGCCACCAGCGGGGATCGGAACACCGGGGAGCTGTTTTTT. Its translation: CATSGDRNTGELFF. V gene TRBV10-3 combines with J gene TRBJ2-2; the match to TRBD2 covers 7 bases. V lost 10 bases, J lost 1 base, and 6 bases stayed unmatched. This CDR3 is built from 14 residues. Germline lookup yields CDR1 ENHRY and CDR2 SYGVKD.

This clonotype was counted only a few times. The chain recombines TRBV30 with TRBJ2-3; D is unclear. This CDR3 has 14 residues. Trimming removed 5 bases at V and 2 bases at J, with 14 bases between. CDR1 and CDR2 from the germline V gene are GTSNPN and SVGIG (reference sequence). CDR3 sequence reads: CAWGLADLTDTQYF. The CDR3 DNA sequence: TGTGCCTGGGGGTTGGCAGACCTCACAGATACGCAGTATTTT.

This clonotype was counted a few times. The J gene is TRBJ2-4, the V gene TRBV21-1; the table's D call, TRBD1, has no DNA check behind it. TRBV21-1 represents a pseudogene. The CDR3 spans 15 residues. CDR3 coding DNA: TGTGCCAGCAGTAACCCGGGGGGGAGTTTAAACATTCAGTACTTC. Protein: CASSNPGGSLNIQYF.